This passage covers 26 T cell receptor beta chains from one sample sequenced in a study of T-cell reconstitution after alpha-beta-depleted transplantation in children. Unique molecular identifiers were incorporated when the TCRbeta library was constructed. TCRdb fed the PCR reads into MiXCR, producing one record per CDR3 protein. The sample holds some 530,000 distinct CDR3 sequences, approximately 12% seen once. The source material was PBMCs from the stem cell graft donor, sampled from the stem cell graft. Source of these receptors: a human donor who donated a stem cell graft to a child with combined immunodeficiency.

The chain carries TRBV28 and TRBJ2-3; TRBD1 agrees at 8 bases. The germline V gene has CDR1 MDHEN and CDR2 SYDVKM. This CDR3 has 15 residues. V lost 4 bases and J lost 9; bases outside the gene matches: 12. The CDR3 nucleotides read TGTGCCAGCAGTTCGGACAGGGAAGTCTTGAAAACGCAGTATTTT. Its translation is CASSSDREVLKTQYF.

The sample holds many counts of this clonotype. CDR3: CASSQGATPYEQYF. CDR3 sequence (DNA): TGCGCCAGCAGCCAAGGGGCTACGCCGTACGAGCAGTACTTC. This chain uses TRBV4-3 with TRBJ2-7, with unresolved D. This CDR3 spans 14 amino acids. Looked up from germline, CDR1 is LGHNA and CDR2 is YSLEER. V was pared by 1 base and J by 4 bases, with 11 bases between.

Details on this clonotype: A much larger clone lies a single base off, so this may be a read error. Given the absence of the conserved phenylalanine or tryptophan at the CDR3 end, a read error is likely. The V gene is TRBV12-3 or TRBV12-4, the J gene TRBJ2-3, with a weak D call TRBD2 (5 bases). Trimming took off 6 bases at V and 6 bases at J, with 13 bases between the two ends. There are 13 residues in the CDR3. CDR3: CASSQLEADTQYY. The DNA for the CDR3 is TGTGCCAGCAGCCAACTAGAGGCGGATACGCAGTATTAT.

This clonotype was seen at least ten times. The V call is TRBV12-3 or TRBV12-4, the J call TRBJ2-1; 7 bases line up with TRBD2. The CDR3 runs 15 residues. V trimming: 5 bases; J trimming: 8 bases; junction bases outside the gene matches: 12. This CDR3 is CASSLRTGGRDEQFF. The CDR3 DNA reads as TGTGCCAGCAGTCTCCGGACTGGGGGGAGGGATGAGCAGTTCTTC.

V gene TRBV27 combines with J gene TRBJ2-5, with 9 bases aligning to TRBD2. This CDR3 region has 17 residues. CDR1 and CDR2 from the germline V gene are MNHEY and SMNVEV (reference sequence). The J segment lost 4 bases and the V segment lost 2 bases, leaving 11 bases of the junction unmatched. The CDR3 DNA follows: TGTGCCAGCAGTTTAGTTGCGGAAGCGGGAGGTGCAGAGACCCAGTACTTC. It is translated as CASSLVAEAGGAETQYF.

This clonotype turned up a few times. The CDR3 bases are TGTGCCAGCAGCCGACCCTCCTCCGGGAGAGCCAAAAACATTCAGTACTTC. Translating it yields CASSRPSSGRAKNIQYF. The genes are TRBV12-3 or TRBV12-4 and TRBJ2-4; a possible D gene is TRBD2 (6 bases). V lost 6 bases and J 0 bases, leaving 18 bases between the germline ends. The CDR3 runs 17 residues.

The chain is built from TRBV4-3 and TRBJ1-6; 9 bases map to TRBD1. The length of the CDR3 is 15 residues. The ends lost 4 bases at V and 8 bases at J; junction bases unmatched: 6. Germline lookup yields CDR1 LGHNA and CDR2 YSLEER. The CDR3 protein is CASSRDGQGHSPLHF. DNA for the CDR3: TGCGCCAGCAGCCGGGACGGACAGGGGCATTCACCCCTCCACTTT.

This clonotype was seen a few times. This chain uses TRBV27 with TRBJ2-2; D possibly uses TRBD1 or TRBD2 (5 bases each). The CDR3 is 13 residues long. Germline V gene data show CDR1 as MNHEY and CDR2 as SMNVEV (reference sequence). V was trimmed by 1 base and J by 7 bases, leaving 7 bases between them. The CDR3 region has the DNA TGTGCCAGCAGTTTATTGGGGGACGGGGAGCTGTTTTTT. This encodes CASSLLGDGELFF.

Written as DNA, the CDR3 is TGCGCCAGCAGCCAAGCGACTAGCGGGGGAGAGACCCAGTACTTC. It codes for CASSQATSGGETQYF. This chain links TRBV4-3 with TRBJ2-5; 12 nucleotides align to TRBD2. Germline V CDR1 and CDR2: LGHNA, YSLEER. CDR3 size: 15 residues. V gave up 1 base and J gave up 4 bases; unmatched junction bases: 1.

The CDR3 loop reads CASSFQGVYTEAFF. Here the CDR3 DNA reads TGTGCCAGCAGCTTCCAGGGAGTTTACACTGAAGCTTTCTTT. The chain joins TRBV7-2 to TRBJ1-1, with D possibly TRBD1 on 5 matching bases. V dropped 3 bases and J dropped 3 bases, with 11 bases sitting between them. Germline V gene data show CDR1 as SGHTA and CDR2 as FQGNSA. CDR3 length: 14 amino acids.

This clonotype was recorded a few times. CDR3 amino acids: CSSYRDGYTF. CDR3 in DNA: TGCAGCAGCTACAGGGATGGCTACACCTTC. The chain is built from TRBV29-1 and TRBJ1-2, with a possible D match to TRBD1 (6 bases). CDR1 SQVTM and CDR2 ANQGSEA come from the germline V gene. This CDR3 has 10 amino acids. With 8 bases removed from V and 6 bases from J, the gap between germline ends came to 10 bases. Full variable domain (outside the CDR3, taken from reference TRBV29-1 and TRBJ1-2): SAVISQKPSRDICQRGTSLTIQCQVDSQVTMMFWYRQQPGQSLTLIATANQGSEATYESGFVIDKFPISRPNLTFSTLTVSNMSPEDSSIYLCSSYRDGYTFGSGTRLTVV.

This clonotype was observed at least ten times. This chain connects TRBV7-2 to TRBJ2-1, with TRBD2 matching 10 bases. Germline V gene sequence: CDR1 SGHTA, CDR2 FQGNSA. There are 15 residues in the CDR3. V was pared by 4 bases and J by 9 bases, with 9 bases of the junction left unmatched. The CDR3 protein is CASSSFIAGGGEQFF. CDR3 DNA sequence: TGTGCCAGCAGCTCATTCATAGCGGGGGGCGGTGAGCAGTTCTTC. Full variable domain (missing parts from reference TRBV7-2 and TRBJ2-1): GAGVSQSPSNKVTEKGKDVELRCDPISGHTALYWYRQSLGQGLEFLIYFQGNSAPDKSGLPSDRFSAERTGGSVSTLTIQRTQQEDSAVYLCASSSFIAGGGEQFFGPGTRLTVL.

CDR3 protein: CASSRGHLTPHEQYF. Here the CDR3 DNA reads TGTGCCAGCAGCCGAGGCCACCTCACCCCCCACGAGCAGTACTTC. This chain joins TRBV5-6 and TRBJ2-7, with D unclear. V was cut by 4 bases and J by 5 bases, with 19 bases left in between. Germline CDR1 reads SGHDT; CDR2 reads YYEEEE. The CDR3 contains 15 residues.

This clonotype occurred a few times. The rearrangement joins TRBV10-3 to TRBJ2-7, with D hard to call. Trimming took off 8 bases at V and 2 bases at J, with 22 bases between the two ends. CDR3 length: 16 residues. Per the germline V gene, CDR1 is ENHRY and CDR2 is SYGVKD. This CDR3 is CAIGVDMKALTYEQYF. CDR3 bases: TGTGCCATCGGGGTCGATATGAAGGCCTTGACCTACGAGCAGTACTTC.

Only a few counts were recorded for this clonotype. The J gene is TRBJ2-7, the V gene TRBV11-2; 9 bases fit TRBD1. The CDR3 runs 14 residues. Germline CDR1 reads SGHAT; CDR2 reads FQNNGV. Trimming removed 5 bases from V and 2 bases from J; junction bases left unmatched: 4. In DNA form, the CDR3 reads TGTGCCAGCAGCCGGACAGGGGCCCCCTACGAGCAGTACTTC. It codes for CASSRTGAPYEQYF.

The J gene is TRBJ1-2, the V gene TRBV29-1, with TRBD1 matching 10 bases. Germline values: CDR1 SQVTM, CDR2 ANQGSEA. This CDR3 spans 12 amino acids. After removal of 8 bases from V and 4 bases from J, the junction contained 4 bases not matched to a gene. The CDR3 bases are TGCAGCACCCGGGACAGGGGCTATGGCTACACCTTC. Translated, it gives CSTRDRGYGYTF.

The J gene is TRBJ2-3, the V gene TRBV7-3, with TRBD2 matching over 7 bases. V shed 3 bases and J 2 bases; nucleotides not matched to a gene: 2. Germline V gene data show CDR1 as SGHTA and CDR2 as FQGTGA. The CDR3 totals 14 residues. CDR3 in amino acids: CASSLGGTTDTQYF. The CDR3 bases are TGTGCCAGCAGCTTGGGAGGGACCACAGATACGCAGTATTTT. Full variable domain (missing parts from reference TRBV7-3 and TRBJ2-3): GAGVSQTPSNKVTEKGKYVELRCDPISGHTALYWYRQSLGQGPEFLIYFQGTGAADDSGLPNDRFFAVRPEGSVSTLKIQRTERGDSAVYLCASSLGGTTDTQYFGPGTRLTVL.

This clonotype was observed at least ten times. The CDR3 coding sequence is TGTGCCAGCAGCTTAGTGGGGCAGGGACAAGCTTTCTTT. Translating gives CASSLVGQGQAFF. The chain carries TRBV7-9 and TRBJ1-1; TRBD1 might be the D (5 bases). The CDR3 is made up of 13 amino acids. CDR1 SEHNR and CDR2 FQNEAQ come from the germline V gene (reference sequence). The ends were cut back, 1 base at V and 9 bases at J, with 12 bases in the middle.

This clonotype has only a few counts. Sequence at one end of the junction differs from germline and may be a read error. The DNA for the CDR3 is TGTGCCAGCAGAGGACCTGGGGGTTTCCACTTC. It specifies CASRGPGGFHF. This chain links TRBV9 with TRBJ2-4; D may match TRBD1 or TRBD2 (5 bases each). Germline assignment: CDR1 SGDLS and CDR2 YYNGEE. The CDR3 contains 11 residues.

CDR3 sequence (DNA): TGTGCCTGGAGATTAGGGGGCGATCAGCCCCAGCATTTT. It is translated as CAWRLGGDQPQHF. V usage is TRBV30 and J usage is TRBJ1-5, with TRBD1 matching 7 bases. This CDR3 spans 13 amino acids. V lost 3 bases to trimming and J lost 5 bases; unmatched junction nucleotides: 4. From germline, CDR1 is GTSNPN and CDR2 SVGIG (reference sequence). Full variable domain (remainder filled in from reference TRBV30 and TRBJ1-5): SQTIHQWPATLVQPVGSPLSLECTVEGTSNPNLYWYRQAAGRGLQLLFYSVGIGQISSEVPQNLSASRPQDRQFILSSKKLLLSDSGFYLCAWRLGGDQPQHFGDGTRLSIL.

This clonotype has at least ten counts. This chain connects TRBV4-3 to TRBJ2-3, with 11 bases fitting TRBD1. This CDR3 comprises 15 residues. V shed 1 base, J shed 4 bases, and the junction held 1 base outside the gene matches. The germline gives CDR1 LGHNA, CDR2 YSLEER. The CDR3 loop reads CASSQGGQGADTQYF. The CDR3 DNA reads as TGCGCCAGCAGCCAAGGGGGACAGGGGGCAGATACGCAGTATTTT.

This clonotype came up many times. The rearrangement uses TRBV10-3 and TRBJ2-5; 11 bases align to TRBD2. V lost 6 bases and J lost 4; bases outside the gene matches: 7. CDR3 length: 15 residues. Germline CDR1 is ENHRY and CDR2 is SYGVKD. The CDR3 loop is CAISLAGGDRETQYF. CDR3 sequence (DNA): TGTGCCATCAGCCTAGCGGGGGGAGACCGAGAGACCCAGTACTTC.

This clonotype was counted a few times. V is TRBV7-2 and J is TRBJ2-5; D remains ambiguous. CDR3 length equals 13 residues. Trimming took off 5 bases at V and 5 bases at J, with 12 bases between the two ends. From germline, CDR1 is SGHTA and CDR2 FQGNSA. CDR3 sequence: CASSTTYPETQYF. The CDR3 nucleotides read TGTGCCAGCAGCACTACGTACCCTGAGACCCAGTACTTC.

The gene calls are TRBV7-2 and TRBJ2-5; 7 bases fit TRBD2. The CDR3 sequence is 22 residues long. The V and J ends lost 5 bases and 2 bases, in that order; junction bases with no gene match: 29. Germline assignment: CDR1 SGHTA and CDR2 FQGNSA. CDR3 region: CASSAIGLDKPQKLRRQETQYF. The CDR3, as DNA: TGTGCCAGCAGCGCGATCGGACTAGACAAACCCCAAAAACTTAGGCGTCAAGAGACCCAGTACTTC.

As concerns this clonotype: An end of the junction differs from the germline gene, which may be a read error. CDR3 amino acids: CASKVAGALNTGGLFF. The CDR3 DNA follows: TGTGCCAGCAAAGTAGCGGGGGCCCTGAACACCGGGGGGCTGTTTTTT. The chain is built from TRBV12-3 or TRBV12-4 and TRBJ2-2, with TRBD2 matching 9 bases. CDR3 length equals 16 residues.

This clonotype came up a few times. Being one base from a much bigger clone, this may be a read error. The rearrangement links TRBV2 to TRBJ2-2; 8 nucleotides match TRBD1. Unmatched junction bases numbered 5, after V lost 7 bases and J lost 1 base. CDR3 length: 15 amino acids. Germline-derived CDR1 and CDR2 are SNHLY and FYNNEI. The CDR3 DNA is TGTGCCAGCACTTTTGGGACAGGGAACACCGGGGAGCTGTTTTTT. It specifies CASTFGTGNTGELFF.